Each of the 15 T cell receptor beta chains below was sequenced from the same sample in a study of T cell responses to AZD1222 COVID-19 vaccine. Clones were read by immunoSEQ multiplex PCR, and TCRdb kept only the in-frame ones, dropping some. Of 200,000 to 300,000 clones in the sample, more than 80% were seen once. Sequenced material: peripheral blood, taken on day 0 of AZD1222 vaccination. The receptors stem from an adult in good health.

This chain uses TRBV13 with TRBJ1-6; tentatively, D is TRBD1 (5 bases). In germline, CDR1 is PRHDT, CDR2 FYEKMQ (reference sequence). Trimming shortened V by 5 bases and J by 9 bases, and 14 bases separated the two germline ends. This CDR3 has 14 amino acids. CDR3 sequence (DNA): TGTGCCAGCAGCCCGCAGGGAGGAGTTTCACCCCTCCACTTT. Its protein product is CASSPQGGVSPLHF.

The chain recombines TRBV7-2 with TRBJ2-7, with a tentative D call TRBD2 (6 bases). Germline V gene lookup returns CDR1 SGHTA and CDR2 FQGNSA. The CDR3 totals 13 residues. The V end lost 1 base, the J end lost 7 bases, and 11 bases lay between the germline ends. CDR3 sequence reads: CASSLVRGLEQYF. CDR3 DNA sequence: TGTGCCAGCAGCTTAGTAAGGGGACTGGAGCAGTACTTC. Using reference TRBV7-2 and TRBJ2-7 for the parts outside the CDR3, the full variable domain is GAGVSQSPSNKVTEKGKDVELRCDPISGHTALYWYRQSLGQGLEFLIYFQGNSAPDKSGLPSDRFSAERTGGSVSTLTIQRTQQEDSAVYLCASSLVRGLEQYFGPGTRLTVT.

The rearrangement links TRBV10-2 to TRBJ2-2; the match to TRBD1 covers 8 bases. This CDR3 is built from 13 residues. V gave up 6 bases and J gave up 6 bases; unmatched junction bases: 3. Germline loops: CDR1 WSHSY, CDR2 SAAADI. The CDR3 DNA is TGCGCCAGCAGGGACAGGGTCCCCGGGGAGCTGTTTTTT. It is translated as CASRDRVPGELFF.

The V gene is TRBV3-1 (or the pseudogene TRBV3-2), the J gene TRBJ1-5; D is unclear. Germline CDR1 and CDR2: LGHDT and YNNKEL (reference sequence). The CDR3 sequence is 15 residues long. V was trimmed by 4 bases and J by 3 bases, leaving 13 bases between them. In nucleotides, the CDR3 is TGTGCCAGCAGCCCTAAGGTAGACTACAATCAGCCCCAGCATTTT. Translation gives CASSPKVDYNQPQHF.

The chain recombines TRBV10-2 with TRBJ1-2, with D unclear. V was pared by 3 bases and J by 4 bases, with 12 bases between. Germline V gene data show CDR1 as WSHSY and CDR2 as SAAADI. The CDR3 runs to 14 residues. CDR3 nucleotides: TGCGCCAGCAGTGACCCTGCATGGGCCTATGGCTACACCTTC. It encodes CASSDPAWAYGYTF.

The gene calls are TRBV7-2 and TRBJ2-2; the match to TRBD2 covers 10 bases. This CDR3 contains 15 residues. Trimming cost V 5 bases and J 9 bases; bases outside gene matches: 9. From germline, CDR1 is SGHTA and CDR2 FQGNSA. This chain's CDR3 is CASSPGVAGGRELFF. CDR3 nucleotides: TGTGCCAGCAGCCCCGGGGTAGCGGGAGGCCGGGAGCTGTTTTTT.

The genes are TRBV28 and TRBJ2-7; 9 nucleotides line up with TRBD2. V dropped 6 bases and J dropped 4; count of bases not matched to a gene: 19. This CDR3 contains 18 residues. Germline assignment: CDR1 MDHEN and CDR2 SYDVKM. For the CDR3, the DNA is TGTGCCAGCAGACCTCAGGCCCCGTTGGTAGCGGGAGTGTACGAGCAGTACTTC. Translated: CASRPQAPLVAGVYEQYF.

The V and J genes are TRBV6-2 or TRBV6-3 and TRBJ1-2, with D unresolved. Germline V lookup: CDR1 MNHEY, CDR2 SVGEGT. The CDR3 contains 16 residues. The ends were cut back, 2 bases at V and 2 bases at J, with 15 bases in the middle. The CDR3 loop is CASSYLRRGGNYGYTF. The CDR3 DNA sequence: TGTGCCAGCAGTTACCTCAGACGAGGAGGGAACTATGGCTACACCTTC.

The gene calls are TRBV7-3 and TRBJ2-2; 7 bases align to TRBD2. The CDR3 is 20 residues long. CDR1 and CDR2 (germline): SGHTA, FQGTGA. V shed 2 bases, J shed 7 bases, and the junction held 22 bases outside the gene matches. The CDR3 coding sequence is TGTGCCAGCAGCTTATTCTCTAGCGGACACCAAAAGGAAGTCGGCGGGGAGCTGTTTTTT. Translation: CASSLFSSGHQKEVGGELFF. Based on the CDR3 plus reference TRBV7-3 and TRBJ2-2, the full variable domain is GAGVSQTPSNKVTEKGKYVELRCDPISGHTALYWYRQSLGQGPEFLIYFQGTGAADDSGLPNDRFFAVRPEGSVSTLKIQRTERGDSAVYLCASSLFSSGHQKEVGGELFFGEGSRLTVL.

The chain links TRBV5-6 to TRBJ1-1; D uncertain. CDR3 size: 13 residues. Germline CDR1 SGHDT, CDR2 YYEEEE. V gave up 1 base and J gave up 0 bases, with 4 bases separating them. CDR3 residues: CASSLRVNTEAFF. In DNA form, the CDR3 reads TGTGCCAGCAGCTTGCGGGTGAACACTGAAGCTTTCTTT.

For this clone: Other DNA sequences within the sample encode an identical CDR3. The rearrangement links TRBV7-3 to TRBJ2-3; a weak D match, TRBD2 (5 bases). The CDR3 is made up of 14 amino acids. Germline assignment: CDR1 SGHTA and CDR2 FQGTGA. Trimming stripped 5 bases from V and 2 bases from J, with 11 bases between. CDR3 amino acids: CASSPGLVTDTQYF. CDR3 bases: TGTGCCAGCAGCCCTGGACTGGTCACAGATACGCAGTATTTT.

V and J are TRBV2 and TRBJ1-2; D call uncertain. The germline V and J ends were trimmed by 5 bases and 4 bases, with 14 bases remaining between them. CDR3 length equals 14 residues. The germline V gene has CDR1 SNHLY and CDR2 FYNNEI. CDR3 nucleotide sequence: TGTGCCAGCAGTTTGGGAGGGCTCCCCTATGGCTACACCTTC. This codes for CASSLGGLPYGYTF.

As to this clone: The sample has other DNA sequences that encode this CDR3 too. This chain joins TRBV18 and TRBJ1-1; TRBD1 agrees at 9 bases. This CDR3 has 15 amino acids. Germline CDR1 and CDR2: KGHSH and LQKENI. The V segment lost 3 bases and the J segment 0 bases; nucleotides outside the gene matches: 2. In nucleotides, the CDR3 is TGTGCCAGCTCACCGGGACAGGGCTTGAACACTGAAGCTTTCTTT. Amino acid sequence: CASSPGQGLNTEAFF.

The chain carries TRBV5-8 and TRBJ1-6; no clear D. CDR3 length: 13 amino acids. CDR1 is SGHTS and CDR2 is YDEGEE in the germline V gene. Between the trimmed V and J ends, which lost 4 bases and 9 bases, there was a span of 11 bases. CDR3 sequence: CASSPGWVSPLHF. CDR3 DNA sequence: TGTGCCAGCAGCCCCGGGTGGGTTTCACCCCTCCACTTT. Looking up the rest from reference TRBV5-8 and TRBJ1-6 gives the full variable domain: EAGVTQSPTHLIKTRGQQATLRCSPISGHTSVYWYQQALGLGLQFLLWYDEGEERNRGNFPPRFSGRQFPNYSSELNVNALELEDSALYLCASSPGWVSPLHFGNGTRLTVT.

This clone came up once. The chain employs TRBV21-1 and TRBJ2-7; the D call TRBD1 from the table was never checked on the DNA. TRBV21-1 is designated a pseudogene. The CDR3 is 16 amino acids. CDR3 DNA sequence: TGTGCCAGCACAATGACAGGGGGTGAGTTCAGGTACGAGCAGTACTTC. This gives the protein CASTMTGGEFRYEQYF.